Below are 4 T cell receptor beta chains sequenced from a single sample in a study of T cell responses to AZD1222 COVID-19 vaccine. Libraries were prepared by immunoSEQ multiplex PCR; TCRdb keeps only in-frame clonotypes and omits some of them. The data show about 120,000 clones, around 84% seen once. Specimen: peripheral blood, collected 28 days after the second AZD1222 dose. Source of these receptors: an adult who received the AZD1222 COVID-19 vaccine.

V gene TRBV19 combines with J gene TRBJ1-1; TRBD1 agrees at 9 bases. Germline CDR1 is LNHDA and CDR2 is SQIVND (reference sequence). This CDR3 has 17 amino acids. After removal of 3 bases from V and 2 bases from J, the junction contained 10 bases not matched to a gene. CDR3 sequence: CASSMDTGGTYNTEAFF. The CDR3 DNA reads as TGTGCCAGTAGTATGGACACAGGGGGCACATACAACACTGAAGCTTTCTTT.

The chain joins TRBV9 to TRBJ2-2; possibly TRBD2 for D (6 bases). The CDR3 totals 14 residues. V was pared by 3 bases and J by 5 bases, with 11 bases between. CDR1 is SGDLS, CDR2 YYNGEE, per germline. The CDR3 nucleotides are TGTGCCAGCAGCGCCAGACTAGTTACCGGGGAGCTGTTTTTT. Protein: CASSARLVTGELFF. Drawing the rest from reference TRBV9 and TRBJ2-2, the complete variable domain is DSGVTQTPKHLITATGQRVTLRCSPRSGDLSVYWYQQSLDQGLQFLIQYYNGEERAKGNILERFSAQQFPDLHSELNLSSLELGDSALYFCASSARLVTGELFFGEGSRLTVL.

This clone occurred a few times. CDR3 region: CASSYSRGNEQFF. CDR3 nucleotides: TGTGCCAGCAGTTACTCGAGAGGGAATGAGCAGTTCTTC. V usage is TRBV6-2 or TRBV6-3 and J usage is TRBJ2-1; weak D call: TRBD2 (5 bases). Per the germline V gene, CDR1 is MNHEY and CDR2 is SVGEGT. The CDR3 is made up of 13 amino acids. V shed 0 bases and J shed 7 bases, with 7 bases lying between them.

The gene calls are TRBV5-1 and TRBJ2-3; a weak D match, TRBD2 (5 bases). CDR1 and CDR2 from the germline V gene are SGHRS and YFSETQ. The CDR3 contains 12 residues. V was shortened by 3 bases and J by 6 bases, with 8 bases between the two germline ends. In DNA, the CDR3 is TGCGCCAGCAGCTCCTCGGGGGATACGCAGTATTTT. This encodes CASSSSGDTQYF.